This T cell receptor (beta chain) was captured by sequencing in a study of blood T cell repertoires in COVID-19. Study in general: The origin of the acute and convalescent COVID-19 samples was the United States, Italy and Spain. Sources were T cells, B-cell-depleted T cells, or PBMCs; the material itself was cDNA or gDNA.

V was shortened by 7 bases and J by 5 bases, with 20 bases between the two germline ends. Germline loops: CDR1 LNHDA, CDR2 SQIVND (reference sequence). CDR3 length: 15 residues. This clone was picked up one time. Original methodology: From reference gene primer amplification, estimates of nucleated cell counts were derived. Generated by immunoSEQ multiplex PCR, the TCRdb table keeps only in-frame clones and is missing some. V, J and clone size are taken as reported in that table, and D and trimming were inferred from the DNA itself. The data show about 28,000 clones, with around nine tenths seen just once and about 16% held by the top ten.

This clonotype originated in a human donor in a cohort sampled during active COVID-19. The J gene is TRBJ1-2, the V gene TRBV19; D is unresolved. The specimen was peripheral blood. The CDR3 nucleotides read TGTGCCAGTACCCTAGGCCTGCGGGATGGATATGGCTACACCTTC. Protein: CASTLGLRDGYGYTF.